This T cell receptor beta chain was recovered during a study of OX40 agonist ivuxolimab in advanced cancers. On the study more broadly: Checkpoint inhibitors had been given previously to about 38% of patients.

Sequencing was performed with immunoSEQ multiplex PCR; in TCRdb, only in-frame clones are kept and a portion is missing. The top ten clones hold 10% to 15% of a sample with around 39,000 clones, about 78% of them seen once. This clone came up a few times. V lost 6 bases and J lost 0; bases outside the gene matches: 7. The CDR3 loop spans 16 amino acids. From germline, CDR1 is MNHEY and CDR2 SMNVEV (reference sequence). The sample in question was CD4+ or CD8+ T cells sorted from blood, obtained in a trial of the OX40 agonist ivuxolimab. This chain links TRBV27 with TRBJ1-5; the match to TRBD1 covers 8 bases. The source of this sequence is an adult with an advanced solid tumor such as melanoma, head and neck, liver or kidney cancer. This chain's CDR3 is CASRPGTGHSNQPQHF. The DNA for the CDR3 is TGTGCCAGCAGGCCCGGGACAGGTCATAGCAATCAGCCCCAGCATTTT.